One and the same sample provided the 5 T cell receptor beta chains below, sequenced in a study of blood T cell repertoires in COVID-19. Measured with immunoSEQ multiplex PCR; TCRdb has only the in-frame clones, and not every one. The sample shows hundreds of thousands of clones, around 90% of them seen only once. Sequences were obtained from PBMCs or T cells enriched from blood (not recorded which). The receptors derive from a woman aged 60-70 years in a cohort exposed to, infected with or recovered from COVID-19 (not recorded which).

This sequence joins TRBV4-1 and TRBJ2-7; 7 bases are a match to TRBD1. V lost 1 base and J lost 3; bases outside the gene matches: 3. Germline V gives CDR1 MGHRA, CDR2 YSYEKL. The CDR3 loop spans 14 amino acids. In DNA form, the CDR3 reads TGCGCCAGCAGCCAAGGAACAGGGGACTACGAGCAGTACTTC. As protein: CASSQGTGDYEQYF.

The genes are TRBV7-9 and TRBJ1-2; 10 bases are shared with TRBD1. The ends lost 5 bases at V and 3 bases at J; junction bases unmatched: 12. CDR3 length: 17 residues. CDR1 is SEHNR, CDR2 FQNEAQ, per germline (reference sequence). The CDR3 protein is CASSQGRSGTGDYGYTF. The CDR3 nucleotides are TGTGCCAGCAGCCAAGGGCGATCCGGGACAGGGGACTATGGCTACACCTTC.

This clone was seen only a few times. This sequence joins TRBV28 and TRBJ2-1; 8 bases are a match to TRBD2. V lost 5 bases and J lost 0; bases outside the gene matches: 6. Germline V gene lookup returns CDR1 MDHEN and CDR2 SYDVKM. This CDR3 spans 16 amino acids. CDR3: CASSPSGTSSYNEQFF. CDR3 DNA: TGTGCCAGCAGTCCCTCCGGGACTAGCTCCTACAATGAGCAGTTCTTC.

The chain is built from TRBV5-6 and TRBJ1-2; the match to TRBD1 covers 8 bases. Germline values: CDR1 SGHDT, CDR2 YYEEEE. Trimming cost V 3 bases and J 5 bases; bases outside gene matches: 9. The CDR3 covers 15 residues. The DNA of the CDR3 is TGTGCCAGCAGCTCGCGGACAGGGATGGGGTATGGCTACACCTTC. Translation: CASSSRTGMGYGYTF.

The chain carries TRBV11-2 and TRBJ2-3; tentative D call: TRBD2 (6 bases). V was cut by 6 bases and J by 1 base, with 17 bases left in between. The germline V gene has CDR1 SGHAT and CDR2 FQNNGV. This CDR3 is built from 16 residues. The CDR3 coding sequence is TGTGCCAGCAGGGAGTCTCCGGGACTTCGCACAGATACGCAGTATTTT. The encoded protein is CASRESPGLRTDTQYF. The variable domain in full, completed from reference TRBV11-2 and TRBJ2-3, reads EAGVAQSPRYKIIEKRQSVAFWCNPISGHATLYWYQQILGQGPKLLIQFQNNGVVDDSQLPKDRFSAERLKGVDSTLKIQPAKLEDSAVYLCASRESPGLRTDTQYFGPGTRLTVL.